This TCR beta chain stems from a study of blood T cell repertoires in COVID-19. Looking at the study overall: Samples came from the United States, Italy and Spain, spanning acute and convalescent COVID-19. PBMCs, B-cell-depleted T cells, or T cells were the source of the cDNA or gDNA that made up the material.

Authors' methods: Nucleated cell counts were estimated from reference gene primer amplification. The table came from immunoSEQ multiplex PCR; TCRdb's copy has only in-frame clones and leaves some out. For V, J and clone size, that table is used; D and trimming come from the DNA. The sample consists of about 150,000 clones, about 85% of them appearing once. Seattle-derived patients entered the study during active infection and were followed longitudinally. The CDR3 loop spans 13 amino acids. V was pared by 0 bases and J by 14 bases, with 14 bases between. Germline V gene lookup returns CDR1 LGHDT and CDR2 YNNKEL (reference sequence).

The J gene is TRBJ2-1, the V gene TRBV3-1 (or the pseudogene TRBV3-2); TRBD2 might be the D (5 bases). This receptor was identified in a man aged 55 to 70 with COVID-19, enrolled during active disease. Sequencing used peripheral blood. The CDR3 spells CASSQERASLEFF. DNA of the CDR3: TGTGCCAGCAGCCAAGAGAGGGCTAGCCTAGAGTTCTTC.